This T cell receptor (beta chain) was sequenced for a study of CD8+CD57+ T cells in acquired aplastic anemia. For the study at large: The average for DNA from sorted CD4+ and CD8+ cells was about 3.3 ug. Sequencing produced an average of around 10 million reads per healthy donor for CD4+ cells.

CDR3 length: 13 residues. In germline, CDR1 is ENHRY, CDR2 SYGVKD. V gave up 5 bases and J gave up 11 bases, with 19 bases separating them. Findings and limits, study-wide: Patients and controls had in common 25 to 35 CD8+ CDR3 sequences.

Of note for this clonotype: Its specificity is not known.

Genomic DNA acted as the template from which TCR beta VDJ combination and CDR3 sequence profiling were carried out. TCRdb redid the calling of the reads with MiXCR, one entry per CDR3 protein. The sample has about 160,000 distinct CDR3 sequences, roughly 47% seen once. This chain connects TRBV10-3 to TRBJ2-7, with TRBD1 as a possible D gene (6 bases). The source of this sequence is a human donor in good health. The material sequenced was sorted CD4+, CD8+, or CD8+CD57+ T cells (not recorded which) from PBMCs. The CDR3 sequence is CAISSRAGEIEYF. CDR3 nucleotide sequence: TGTGCCATCAGTTCCAGAGCAGGGGAGATTGAGTACTTC.